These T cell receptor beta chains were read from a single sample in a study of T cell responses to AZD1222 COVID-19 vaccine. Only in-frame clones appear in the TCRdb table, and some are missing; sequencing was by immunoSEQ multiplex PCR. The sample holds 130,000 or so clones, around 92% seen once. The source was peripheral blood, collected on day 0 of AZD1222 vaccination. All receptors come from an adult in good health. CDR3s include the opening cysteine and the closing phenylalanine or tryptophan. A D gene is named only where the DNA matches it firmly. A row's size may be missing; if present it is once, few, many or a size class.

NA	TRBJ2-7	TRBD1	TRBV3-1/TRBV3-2	TGTGCCAGCAGCCAAGGGGACAGGCACTACGAGCAGTACTTC	CASSQGDRHYEQYF
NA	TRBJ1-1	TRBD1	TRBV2	TGTGCCAGCAGCAATTCACAGGGGAGGAACACTGAAGCTTTCTTT	CASSNSQGRNTEAFF
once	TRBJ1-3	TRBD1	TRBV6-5	TGTGCCAGCAGGACATGGACAGGGTCTGGAAACACCATATATTTT	CASRTWTGSGNTIYF
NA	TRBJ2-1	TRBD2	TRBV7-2	TGTGCCAGCAGCTGGCCCACTAGCGGTCGGAGCTCCTACAATGAGCAGTTCTTC	CASSWPTSGRSSYNEQFF
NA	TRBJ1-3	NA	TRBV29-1	TGCAGCGTTGAAGCGGTCAAAGGAAACACCATATATTTT	CSVEAVKGNTIYF
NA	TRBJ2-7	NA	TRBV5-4	TGTGCCAGCACCCTCCGTGGGGAGCAGTACTTC	CASTLRGEQYF
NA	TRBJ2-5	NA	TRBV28	TGTGCCAGCAGTCCTCGTATCGGGACCCAGTACTTC	CASSPRIGTQYF
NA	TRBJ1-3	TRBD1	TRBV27	TGTGCCAGCAGATCGGGACAGTTTCGGGGAAACACCATATATTTT	CASRSGQFRGNTIYF
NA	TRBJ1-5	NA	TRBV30	TGTGCCTGGAGTGTACAGGCCAGTCAGCCCCAGCATTTT	CAWSVQASQPQHF
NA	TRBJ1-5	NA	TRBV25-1	TGTGCCAGCAGTGACAGGGTCAATCAGCCCCAGCATTTT	CASSDRVNQPQHF
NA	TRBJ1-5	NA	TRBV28	TGTGCCAGCACCCCCGATCGGGGTGAGGCCAATCAGCCCCAGCATTTT	CASTPDRGEANQPQHF
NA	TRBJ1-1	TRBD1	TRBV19	TGTGCCAGCGACCGTCAGGGGGCCACCGGAGAAGCTTTCTTT	CASDRQGATGEAFF
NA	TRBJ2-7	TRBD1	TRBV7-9	TGTGCCAGCAGCTTAGCGCGTGGGACAGGGACCTACGAGCAGTACTTC	CASSLARGTGTYEQYF
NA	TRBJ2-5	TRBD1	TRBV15	TGTGCCACCAGCGGAGAAGGGACAGGGGAAGAGACCCAGTACTTC	CATSGEGTGEETQYF
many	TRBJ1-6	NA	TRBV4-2	TGTGCCAGCAGCCAAGATTGGAATTCACCCCTCCACTTT	CASSQDWNSPLHF
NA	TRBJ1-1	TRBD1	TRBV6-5	TGTGCCGGCAGTTTGCAGGGGGCCTTGAACACTGAAGCTTTCTTT	CAGSLQGALNTEAFF
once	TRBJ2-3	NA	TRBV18	TGTGCCAGCTCATCTAGCACAGATACGCAGTATTTT	CASSSSTDTQYF
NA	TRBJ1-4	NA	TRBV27	TGTGCCAGCACCTCTTATACAGGGACTAATGAAAAACTGTTTTTT	CASTSYTGTNEKLFF
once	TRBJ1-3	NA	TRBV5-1	TGCGCCAGCATTTATGACCCCTTGGGAAACACCATATATTTT	CASIYDPLGNTIYF
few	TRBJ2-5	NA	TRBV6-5	TGTGCCAGCAGTCAGGTGAAGGAGACCCAGTACTTC	CASSQVKETQYF
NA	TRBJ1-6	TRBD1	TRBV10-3	TGTGCCATCAGCAACAACCTCAGGGGGCGGAATTCACCCCTCCACTTT	CAISNNLRGRNSPLHF
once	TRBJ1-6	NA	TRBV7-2	TGTGCCAGCAGCTTAACTTCAGGGTGGAATTCACCCCTCCACTTT	CASSLTSGWNSPLHF
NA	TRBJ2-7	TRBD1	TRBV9	TGTGCCAGCAGCGTGGACTTTGGGACAGGGGGTATTTACGAGCAGTACTTC	CASSVDFGTGGIYEQYF
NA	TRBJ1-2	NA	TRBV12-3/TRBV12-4	TGTGCCAGCAGGTCCGGAGGGGGAGGTTACACCTTC	CASRSGGGGYTF
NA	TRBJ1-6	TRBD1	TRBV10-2	TGCGCCAGCAATTTCGGGACAGATTCACCCCTCCACTTT	CASNFGTDSPLHF
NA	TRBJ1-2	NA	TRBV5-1	TGCGCCAGCAGCTTGGAGACGTCGGGCTATGGCTACACCTTC	CASSLETSGYGYTF